Sequencing of this T cell receptor (beta chain) was carried out in a study of post-analysis software for immune sequencing data. Findings and caveats of the study: Controls had significantly higher normalized Chao1 diversity than multiple sclerosis patients. About 5 TRBV segments were significantly more frequent in patients than in controls. TRBV5-6, TRBV5-1 and TRBV20-1 were among these segments.

The germline gives CDR1 KGHDR, CDR2 SFDVKD. V was clipped by 3 bases and J by 4 bases; unmatched bases: 2. The CDR3 has 14 residues. This clonotype showed up just a few times. The antigen is undetermined. The TCR beta cDNA libraries contained unique molecular identifiers. Using its own MiXCR run on the PCR reads, TCRdb lists one record per CDR3 protein. The table includes 250,000 to 300,000 distinct CDR3 sequences, about 38% detected once. This TCR was sampled from a girl between 10 and 17 years old with multiple sclerosis. The sequencing input was blood. V usage is TRBV24-1 and J usage is TRBJ1-1, with 9 bases lining up with TRBD1. This chain's CDR3 is CATSDATGGTEAFF. Written as DNA, the CDR3 is TGTGCCACCAGTGATGCGACAGGGGGCACTGAAGCTTTCTTT.